The clone carrying this TCR beta chain was seen at least ten times. Data came from immunoSEQ multiplex PCR; TCRdb stores just in-frame clones and leaves some out. This repertoire shows approximately 350,000 clones, about 86% found once; its top ten account for around 7.4%. The data derive from a study of blood T cell repertoires in COVID-19. Study summary: In each case, the material was cDNA or gDNA derived from T cells, B-cell-depleted T cells, or PBMCs.

CDR3 length: 17 amino acids. V lost 4 bases to trimming and J lost 5 bases, with 23 bases between them. CDR1 and CDR2 from the germline V gene are SGHTA and FQGNSA. Patients from Seattle were sampled longitudinally, starting during active infection. This chain uses TRBV7-2 with TRBJ2-5; possible D gene TRBD1, 6 bases. The sample was peripheral blood. This clonotype was sampled from a woman aged 55-69 years with COVID-19, enrolled during active disease. The CDR3 DNA reads TGTGCCAGCAGCTCCCCCCAGGGGTTCCTCGGGCAGGAGACCCAGTACTTC. Its translation: CASSSPQGFLGQETQYF. Looking up the rest from reference TRBV7-2 and TRBJ2-5 gives the full variable domain: GAGVSQSPSNKVTEKGKDVELRCDPISGHTALYWYRQSLGQGLEFLIYFQGNSAPDKSGLPSDRFSAERTGGSVSTLTIQRTQQEDSAVYLCASSSPQGFLGQETQYFGPGTRLLVL.